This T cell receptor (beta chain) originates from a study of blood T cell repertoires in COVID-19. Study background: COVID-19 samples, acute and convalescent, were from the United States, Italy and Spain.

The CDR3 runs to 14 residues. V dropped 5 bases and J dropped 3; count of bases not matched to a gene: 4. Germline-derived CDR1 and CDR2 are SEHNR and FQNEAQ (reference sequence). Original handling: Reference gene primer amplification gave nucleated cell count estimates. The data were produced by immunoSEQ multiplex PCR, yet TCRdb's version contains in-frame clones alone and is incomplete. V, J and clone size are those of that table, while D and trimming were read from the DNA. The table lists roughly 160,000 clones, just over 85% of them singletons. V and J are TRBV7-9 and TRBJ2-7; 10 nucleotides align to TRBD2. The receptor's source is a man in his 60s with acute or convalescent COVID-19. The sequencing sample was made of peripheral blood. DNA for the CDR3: TGTGCCAGCAGCCTGACTAGCGGGCACTACGAGCAGTACTTC. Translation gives CASSLTSGHYEQYF.